These 28 T cell receptor beta chains originate from one sample sequenced in a study of blood T cell repertoires in COVID-19. TCRdb's copy holds only in-frame clones and misses some; the assay was immunoSEQ multiplex PCR. Among a few hundred thousand clones, less than 90% were seen once, and the ten largest hold 2% to 2.5%. What was sequenced was peripheral blood. These receptors were collected from a woman aged 45-65 years with acute or convalescent COVID-19.

The genes are TRBV5-6 and TRBJ1-2, with 7 bases fitting TRBD1. Trimming took 6 bases from V and 3 from J; bases not matched to a gene: 11. CDR1 and CDR2 from the germline V gene are SGHDT and YYEEEE. The CDR3 length is 15 residues. CDR3 coding DNA: TGTGCCAGCACCTCGCCGAGTAGGGGGCACTATGGCTACACCTTC. It specifies CASTSPSRGHYGYTF. The complete variable domain, with remaining parts taken from reference TRBV5-6 and TRBJ1-2, reads DAGVTQSPTHLIKTRGQQVTLRCSPKSGHDTVSWYQQALGQGPQFIFQYYEEEERQRGNFPDRFSGHQFPNYSSELNVNALLLGDSALYLCASTSPSRGHYGYTFGSGTRLTVV.

V is TRBV5-1 and J is TRBJ1-1, with 7 bases lining up with TRBD1. The CDR3 spans 16 residues. The germline V gene encodes CDR1 SGHRS and CDR2 YFSETQ. V trimming: 0 bases; J trimming: 9 bases; junction bases outside the gene matches: 14. In DNA, the CDR3 is TGCGCCAGCAGCTTGGGGGCAGGGGGTTTTGAATTTAAAGCTTTCTTT. Protein: CASSLGAGGFEFKAFF.

This CDR3 reads CASSWQGYEQYF. As DNA, the CDR3 is TGCGCCAGCAGCTGGCAGGGCTACGAGCAGTACTTC. The chain employs TRBV5-1 and TRBJ2-7, with a weak D call TRBD1 (5 bases). The germline V and J ends were trimmed by 3 bases and 3 bases, with 7 bases remaining between them. Germline CDR1 reads SGHRS; CDR2 reads YFSETQ. The CDR3 has 12 amino acids.

The V call is TRBV14, the J call TRBJ2-3; 14 bases align to TRBD2. CDR1 and CDR2 (germline): SGHDN, FVKESK. There are 16 residues in the CDR3. Trimming removed 4 bases from V and 1 base from J; junction bases left unmatched: 1. The CDR3 is CASSLGLAGGTDTQYF. The CDR3 DNA reads TGTGCCAGCAGCCTGGGACTAGCGGGAGGCACAGATACGCAGTATTTT.

The V call is TRBV2, the J call TRBJ1-5; the D gene is possibly TRBD1 (5 bases). This CDR3 has 14 residues. The ends were cut back, 1 base at V and 6 bases at J, with 10 bases in the middle. In germline, CDR1 is SNHLY, CDR2 FYNNEI. The CDR3 protein is CASSEGQGGQPQHF. In DNA, the CDR3 is TGTGCCAGCAGTGAAGGTCAGGGAGGTCAGCCCCAGCATTTT.

The chain carries TRBV7-2 and TRBJ1-2, with 8 positions matching TRBD1. The CDR3 length is 15 residues. J gave up 1 base and V 4 bases, and 5 bases lay outside the gene matches. CDR1 and CDR2 from the germline V gene are SGHTA and FQGNSA. This CDR3 reads CASSYLQGGNYGYTF. CDR3 bases: TGTGCCAGCAGCTACCTACAGGGGGGTAACTATGGCTACACCTTC.

This clone was counted a few times. The V call is TRBV5-4, the J call TRBJ1-2; 7 bases map to TRBD1. Trimming at V came to 4 bases and at J to 8 bases, leaving 8 bases not matched to a gene. The germline gives CDR1 SGHNT, CDR2 YYREEE (reference sequence). CDR3 length equals 13 residues. Written as DNA, the CDR3 is TGTGCCAGCAGCCCTGACAGGGTGGGGGGCTACACCTTC. Residues: CASSPDRVGGYTF. The whole variable domain, filled in from reference TRBV5-4 and TRBJ1-2, reads ETGVTQSPTHLIKTRGQQVTLRCSSQSGHNTVSWYQQALGQGPQFIFQYYREEENGRGNFPPRFSGLQFPNYSSELNVNALELDDSALYLCASSPDRVGGYTFGSGTRLTVV.

This clone was detected only once. The same CDR3 also results from other DNA sequences found in this sample. The chain uses TRBV18 and TRBJ1-2; tentative D call: TRBD1 (6 bases). CDR3 length: 14 residues. CDR1 and CDR2 (germline): KGHSH, LQKENI. V shed 1 base and J shed 2 bases, with 8 bases lying between them. CDR3 coding DNA: TGTGCCAGCTCACCACTAACAGGGAACTATGGCTACACCTTC. This codes for CASSPLTGNYGYTF.

The chain couples TRBV3-1 (or the pseudogene TRBV3-2) to TRBJ1-1; the D is unclear. Trimming shortened V by 5 bases and J by 4 bases, and 11 bases separated the two germline ends. The germline CDR1 and CDR2 sequences are LGHDT and YNNKEL (reference sequence). The CDR3 covers 13 residues. The CDR3 DNA is TGTGCCAGCAGCAGCCACGGGAGCACTGAAGCTTTCTTT. It codes for CASSSHGSTEAFF.

This chain connects TRBV2 to TRBJ2-7, with TRBD1 as a possible D gene (5 bases). The V end was cut by 7 bases, the J end by 1 base, with 11 bases between. CDR1 SNHLY and CDR2 FYNNEI come from the germline V gene. This CDR3 has 13 residues. The CDR3 region has the DNA TGTGCCAGCAATGAGCAGGGATCCTACGAGCAGTACTTC. Translated, it gives CASNEQGSYEQYF.

In DNA form, the CDR3 reads TGTGCCAGCACCCCTTCGGCGGGGGCCACAGATACGCAGTATTTT. It codes for CASTPSAGATDTQYF. The rearrangement joins TRBV6-5 to TRBJ2-3; a possible D gene is TRBD2 (7 bases). The germline V gene has CDR1 MNHEY and CDR2 SVGAGI. The V and J ends lost 7 bases and 2 bases respectively, with 16 bases between them. The CDR3 sequence is 15 residues long.

Points on this clone: Other DNA sequences from this sample encode an identical CDR3 as well. This chain connects TRBV11-1 to TRBJ1-1; D gene ambiguous. V lost 1 base and J 1 base, leaving 4 bases between the germline ends. The CDR3 is 13 amino acids. Germline lookup yields CDR1 SGHAT and CDR2 FQDESV (reference sequence). CDR3 residues: CASSLGQNTEAFF. Here the CDR3 DNA reads TGTGCCAGCAGCTTAGGACAGAACACTGAAGCTTTCTTT.

The chain combines TRBV5-1 with TRBJ2-3, with 12 bases fitting TRBD2. The CDR3 covers 18 residues. Germline V gives CDR1 SGHRS, CDR2 YFSETQ. J was trimmed by 1 base and V by 4 bases; bases with no gene match: 10. Written as DNA, the CDR3 is TGCGCCAGCAGCGCAAGGACACGGACTAGCGGGGGCACAGATACGCAGTATTTT. Translating gives CASSARTRTSGGTDTQYF.

This clone appeared a few times. This CDR3 reads CASSPPNQETQYF. The DNA of the CDR3 is TGTGCCAGCTCACCACCTAACCAAGAGACCCAGTACTTC. V is TRBV18 and J is TRBJ2-5; D not resolved. Germline CDR1 reads KGHSH; CDR2 reads LQKENI. The CDR3 is made up of 13 amino acids. V gave up 0 bases and J gave up 0 bases, with 2 bases separating them.

V usage is TRBV29-1 and J usage is TRBJ2-5; TRBD2 might be the D (5 bases). Germline values: CDR1 SQVTM, CDR2 ANQGSEA. This CDR3 comprises 11 residues. The V end was cut by 6 bases, the J end by 3 bases, with 8 bases between. DNA of the CDR3: TGCAGCGTGACGAGGGAAGAGACCCAGTACTTC. Translated: CSVTREETQYF.

The chain has TRBV18 and TRBJ2-3; 11 bases agree with TRBD2. Trimming removed 3 bases from V and 2 bases from J; junction bases left unmatched: 4. CDR3 length: 16 residues. Germline assignment: CDR1 KGHSH and CDR2 LQKENI. For the CDR3, the DNA is TGTGCCAGCTCACCCCTAGCGGGGGGATTCACAGATACGCAGTATTTT. Translation gives CASSPLAGGFTDTQYF.

The gene calls are TRBV4-3 and TRBJ2-3, with TRBD2 identical over 9 bases. The CDR3 runs 18 residues. Trimming removed 0 bases from V and 2 bases from J; junction bases left unmatched: 9. Germline V CDR1 and CDR2: LGHNA, YSLEER. The CDR3 region is CASSQDGPAGGVTDTQYF. The CDR3 bases are TGCGCCAGCAGCCAAGATGGTCCAGCGGGGGGCGTCACAGATACGCAGTATTTT.

V gene TRBV5-1 combines with J gene TRBJ1-3; a weak D match, TRBD1 (5 bases). The length of the CDR3 is 14 residues. Germline V CDR1 and CDR2: SGHRS, YFSETQ. With 3 bases removed from V and 0 bases from J, the gap between germline ends came to 7 bases. This CDR3 reads CASSSQGSGNTIYF. CDR3 bases: TGCGCCAGCAGCTCGCAGGGCTCTGGAAACACCATATATTTT.

This chain joins TRBV19 and TRBJ1-2; D possibly corresponds to TRBD1 (5 bases). The CDR3 contains 16 residues. Per germline, CDR1 LNHDA and CDR2 SQIVND (reference sequence). With 3 bases removed from V and 0 bases from J, the gap between germline ends came to 14 bases. CDR3 in amino acids: CASSMVGGDPNYGYTF. Here the CDR3 DNA reads TGTGCCAGTAGTATGGTAGGAGGGGACCCTAACTATGGCTACACCTTC.

V is TRBV6-1 and J is TRBJ1-6; unclear D gene. From germline, CDR1 is MNHNS and CDR2 SASEGT. The CDR3 loop spans 16 amino acids. The V and J ends lost 3 bases and 6 bases respectively, with 15 bases between them. CDR3 DNA: TGTGCCAGCAGTGACCAAGCGGGAGTCCCTAATTCACCCCTCCACTTT. Residues: CASSDQAGVPNSPLHF.

With respect to this clone: Distinct nucleotide sequences in the sample also encode this CDR3. The V and J genes are TRBV27 and TRBJ2-7; D not resolved. Germline V gene data show CDR1 as MNHEY and CDR2 as SMNVEV (reference sequence). The CDR3 length is 13 residues. V dropped 3 bases and J dropped 1 base, with 7 bases sitting between them. The CDR3 here is CASSLSRSYEQYF. DNA of the CDR3: TGTGCCAGCAGTTTGAGCCGATCCTACGAGCAGTACTTC.

This sequence joins TRBV5-4 and TRBJ1-2; TRBD1 matches at 7 bases. The V segment lost 0 bases and the J segment 4 bases; nucleotides outside the gene matches: 3. The CDR3 contains 14 residues. Germline lookup yields CDR1 SGHNT and CDR2 YYREEE (reference sequence). The DNA for the CDR3 is TGTGCCAGCAGCTTGGGGGGGACAGCCTATGGCTACACCTTC. Translated, it gives CASSLGGTAYGYTF.

This clone was seen only a few times. This sequence joins TRBV7-9 and TRBJ1-1; D gene ambiguous. The CDR3 covers 13 residues. Trimming stripped 6 bases from V and 11 bases from J, with 19 bases between. CDR1 is SEHNR and CDR2 is FQNEAQ in the germline V gene (reference sequence). This CDR3 is CASSTDPARRAFF. The CDR3 nucleotides are TGTGCCAGCAGTACCGACCCGGCAAGGAGGGCTTTCTTT.

The chain employs TRBV11-2 and TRBJ1-4; 7 nucleotides line up with TRBD1. J gave up 7 bases and V 3 bases, and 14 bases lay outside the gene matches. The CDR3 consists of 17 residues. Germline assignment: CDR1 SGHAT and CDR2 FQNNGV. CDR3 region: CASSFRTGQGLSEKLFF. The CDR3 nucleotides are TGTGCCAGCAGCTTCCGGACAGGCCAAGGCTTAAGTGAAAAACTGTTTTTT.

This chain links TRBV15 with TRBJ1-1; possibly TRBD1 for D (5 bases). The CDR3 is 16 amino acids. Germline V gives CDR1 LNHNV, CDR2 YYDKDF (reference sequence). V lost 6 bases and J 5 bases, leaving 22 bases between the germline ends. The CDR3 nucleotides are TGTGCCACCAGTCACCACCCCGAGTGGGGGGAAACTGAAGCTTTCTTT. This translates into CATSHHPEWGETEAFF.

V gene TRBV7-8 combines with J gene TRBJ1-1; 8 bases agree with TRBD1. V lost 5 bases, J lost 5 bases, and 7 bases stayed unmatched. The V gene's germline CDR1 is SGHVS and CDR2 FQNEAQ. This CDR3 is 14 amino acids long. CDR3: CASSLDRGNTEAFF. The CDR3 DNA reads as TGTGCCAGCAGCCTCGACAGGGGTAATACTGAAGCTTTCTTT.

The V call is TRBV7-2, the J call TRBJ1-5; D possibly corresponds to TRBD1 (5 bases). The germline V and J ends were trimmed by 2 bases and 0 bases, with 8 bases remaining between them. Germline CDR1 is SGHTA and CDR2 is FQGNSA. The CDR3 consists of 15 residues. The CDR3 nucleotides are TGTGCCAGCAGCTTACTCGGGGGTAGCAATCAGCCCCAGCATTTT. This gives the protein CASSLLGGSNQPQHF.

The chain joins TRBV11-2 to TRBJ1-1; the D is unclear. Germline CDR1 is SGHAT and CDR2 is FQNNGV. The CDR3 runs 18 residues. V was trimmed by 1 base and J by 9 bases, leaving 27 bases between them. CDR3 sequence reads: CASSLALGEGGSLGKAFF. The CDR3 DNA sequence: TGTGCCAGCAGCTTAGCTTTGGGTGAGGGTGGATCCCTCGGTAAAGCTTTCTTT.